This T cell receptor (beta chain) is drawn from a study of T cell changes during pregnancy in multiple sclerosis. Generated by immunoSEQ multiplex PCR, the TCRdb table keeps only in-frame clones and is missing some. This sample has roughly 85,000 clones, with roughly nine tenths found just once. V lost 2 bases and J lost 7; bases outside the gene matches: 18. The germline gives CDR1 SGHRS, CDR2 YFSETQ. The CDR3 spans 17 residues. Source: peripheral blood, taken in the first trimester of pregnancy. The J gene is TRBJ2-7, the V gene TRBV5-1, with 7 bases that match TRBD2. This sequence was found in a female donor with multiple sclerosis, enrolled in a pregnancy study. The CDR3 is CASSFIKMRGKPAEQYF. The CDR3, as DNA: TGCGCCAGCAGCTTTATTAAGATGCGGGGGAAACCGGCAGAGCAGTACTTC. The full variable domain, completed using reference TRBV5-1 and TRBJ2-7, is KAGVTQTPRYLIKTRGQQVTLSCSPISGHRSVSWYQQTPGQGLQFLFEYFSETQRNKGNFPGRFSGRQFSNSRSEMNVSTLELGDSALYLCASSFIKMRGKPAEQYFGPGTRLTVT.